This record covers a single T cell receptor beta chain. Its matching antigen is unknown. Produced via immunoSEQ multiplex PCR; TCRdb's table is partial and in-frame only. The sample contains about 350,000 clones, 90% to 95% of which appear only once. This specimen belongs to a study of Ad26.COV2.S vaccination and SARS-CoV-2 variants. Study-wide points: Post-vaccination spike-specific CD8+ and CD4+ T cell responses reportedly had substantial breadth.

The TCR comes from a human donor who had recovered from COVID-19. Sample: peripheral blood, taken after recovery from COVID-19.

CDR3 sequence (DNA): TGTGCCAGCAGCCAACTACGGGGGCACACCGGGGAGCTGTTTTTT. Protein sequence: CASSQLRGHTGELFF. The chain carries TRBV3-1 (or the pseudogene TRBV3-2) and TRBJ2-2; perhaps D is TRBD1 or TRBD2 (6 bases each). Germline assignment: CDR1 LGHDT and CDR2 YNNKEL (reference sequence). Trimming stripped 2 bases from V and 3 bases from J, with 10 bases between. The CDR3 has 15 amino acids.